One and the same sample provided the 26 T cell receptor beta chains below, sequenced in a study of blood T cell repertoires in COVID-19. Profiling relied on immunoSEQ multiplex PCR, and the TCRdb table lists in-frame clones only, not all of them. The sample lists 100,000 to 150,000 clones; 60% to 75% were seen once. The sample comprised peripheral blood. The receptors originated from a woman aged 65 to 85 with acute or convalescent COVID-19.

The chain links TRBV5-6 to TRBJ1-1; a weak D match, TRBD1 (5 bases). The germline V and J ends were trimmed by 5 bases and 1 base, with 15 bases remaining between them. Germline assignment: CDR1 SGHDT and CDR2 YYEEEE. CDR3 length: 15 residues. The chain's CDR3 is CASSRGPERNTEAFF. CDR3 nucleotides: TGTGCCAGCAGTAGGGGTCCGGAACGGAACACTGAAGCTTTCTTT.

Points on this clone: Additional DNA sequences in this sample encode the identical CDR3. The rearrangement joins TRBV5-1 to TRBJ2-1; D may be TRBD1 (5 bases). V dropped 0 bases and J dropped 3 bases, with 10 bases sitting between them. CDR1 is SGHRS, CDR2 YFSETQ, per germline. The CDR3 length is 15 residues. In DNA form, the CDR3 reads TGCGCCAGCAGCTTGGGGCAGGGTAGCTACAATGAGCAGTTCTTC. Translation: CASSLGQGSYNEQFF.

V and J are TRBV6-5 and TRBJ2-7; 7 nucleotides agree with TRBD1. The CDR3 covers 13 residues. Trimming at V came to 5 bases and at J to 6 bases, leaving 7 bases not matched to a gene. Germline CDR1 MNHEY, CDR2 SVGAGI. CDR3 sequence reads: CASSRETGSEQYF. As DNA, the CDR3 is TGTGCCAGCAGTAGGGAGACAGGGAGCGAGCAGTACTTC.

This clone appeared a single time. This chain links TRBV7-5 with TRBJ1-1; TRBD1, the D gene given by the table, was not confirmed from the DNA. TRBV7-5 is annotated as a pseudogene. This CDR3 contains 17 residues. CDR3 amino acids: CARSLGPDREGNTEAFF. Here the CDR3 DNA reads TGTGCCAGAAGCTTAGGCCCCGACAGGGAAGGGAACACTGAAGCTTTCTTT.

The gene calls are TRBV7-9 and TRBJ2-3, with D perhaps TRBD1 (6 bases). With 2 bases removed from V and 5 bases from J, the gap between germline ends came to 11 bases. The CDR3 loop spans 14 amino acids. The germline gives CDR1 SEHNR, CDR2 FQNEAQ (reference sequence). CDR3 DNA sequence: TGTGCCAGCAGCTTAACAGGGAGTAGAGATACGCAGTATTTT. Its translation: CASSLTGSRDTQYF.

The rearrangement links TRBV28 to TRBJ2-5, with a tentative D call TRBD2 (5 bases). The V gene's germline CDR1 is MDHEN and CDR2 SYDVKM. The V end lost 4 bases, the J end lost 3 bases, and 12 bases lay between the germline ends. The CDR3 has 14 amino acids. CDR3 in amino acids: CASSYLRVEETQYF. The DNA of the CDR3 is TGTGCCAGCAGTTATTTGCGGGTAGAAGAGACCCAGTACTTC. The full variable domain, in which reference TRBV28 and TRBJ2-5 provide the parts outside the CDR3, is DVKVTQSSRYLVKRTGEKVFLECVQDMDHENMFWYRQDPGLGLRLIYFSYDVKMKEKGDIPEGYSVSREKKERFSLILESASTNQTSMYLCASSYLRVEETQYFGPGTRLLVL.

This clone was seen more than once but under ten times. The J gene is TRBJ2-7, the V gene TRBV19; 9 bases match TRBD2. Unmatched junction bases numbered 16, after V lost 10 bases and J lost 0 bases. Germline V gene lookup returns CDR1 LNHDA and CDR2 SQIVND (reference sequence). CDR3 length: 17 amino acids. The CDR3: CATSNRLAGGSSYEQYF. The CDR3 coding sequence is TGTGCCACCTCCAATCGACTGGCGGGAGGGAGCTCCTACGAGCAGTACTTC.

This clone was detected a few times. The chain joins TRBV2 to TRBJ1-3; the match to TRBD1 covers 9 bases. Germline V lookup: CDR1 SNHLY, CDR2 FYNNEI. V shed 6 bases and J 4 bases; nucleotides not matched to a gene: 7. This CDR3 spans 15 amino acids. The CDR3 DNA reads TGTGCCAGCAGCATACAGGGGGCGAGGGGAAACACCATATATTTT. The encoded protein is CASSIQGARGNTIYF.

V is TRBV9 and J is TRBJ2-2; 10 bases are shared with TRBD2. V dropped 0 bases and J dropped 4; count of bases not matched to a gene: 9. CDR1 and CDR2 (germline): SGDLS, YYNGEE. This CDR3 has 18 amino acids. CDR3 sequence (DNA): TGTGCCAGCAGCGTAGTAGCAGCGGGGGGGCCGGGCACCGGGGAGCTGTTTTTT. Protein product: CASSVVAAGGPGTGELFF.

V is TRBV4-1 and J is TRBJ2-6, with 8 bases that match TRBD1. With 5 bases clipped from V and 4 bases from J, the junction kept 7 bases outside the gene matches. Germline CDR1 is MGHRA and CDR2 is YSYEKL. This CDR3 spans 16 amino acids. The CDR3 DNA is TGCGCCAGCAGCGACACCAGGGGGCCCGGGGCCAACGTCCTGACTTTC. This codes for CASSDTRGPGANVLTF.

This clone appeared a single time. This chain links TRBV7-6 with TRBJ2-5; tentatively, D is TRBD2 (5 bases). The ends were cut back, 1 base at V and 1 base at J, with 16 bases in the middle. The germline gives CDR1 SGHVS, CDR2 FNYEAQ. The CDR3 is made up of 17 amino acids. CDR3 loop: CASSLGSGVYPQETQYF. The CDR3, as DNA: TGTGCCAGCAGCTTAGGATCCGGGGTTTATCCCCAAGAGACCCAGTACTTC.

J is TRBJ2-5 and V is TRBV6-5; 7 positions agree with TRBD2. V was clipped by 5 bases and J by 2 bases; unmatched bases: 8. The CDR3 contains 15 residues. Germline assignment: CDR1 MNHEY and CDR2 SVGAGI. The CDR3 reads CASSPGPGLQETQYF. The DNA for the CDR3 is TGTGCCAGCAGTCCGGGCCCGGGACTACAAGAGACCCAGTACTTC.

The rearrangement links TRBV6-5 to TRBJ1-5, with no clear D. CDR3 length: 13 residues. V lost 6 bases to trimming and J lost 1 base, with 7 bases between them. In germline, CDR1 is MNHEY, CDR2 SVGAGI. CDR3 nucleotides: TGTGCCAGCAGCCCCACAAGCAATCAGCCCCAGCATTTT. Translated, it gives CASSPTSNQPQHF.

In its sample, this clone was seen once. The V and J genes are TRBV5-5 and TRBJ2-1; D possibly corresponds to TRBD2 (6 bases). The CDR3 has 14 residues. V was shortened by 8 bases and J by 6 bases, with 18 bases between the two germline ends. From germline, CDR1 is SGHKS and CDR2 YYEKEE (reference sequence). In DNA form, the CDR3 reads TGTGCCAGTTCCCCGGGGACTCTGATCAATGAGCAGTTCTTC. This sequence encodes CASSPGTLINEQFF.

The chain's CDR3 is CASSFGTGAETQYF. The DNA of the CDR3 is TGTGCCAGCAGCTTCGGGACAGGGGCAGAGACCCAGTACTTC. This chain links TRBV7-8 with TRBJ2-5; TRBD1 matches 10 bases. CDR1 is SGHVS, CDR2 FQNEAQ, per germline. This CDR3 comprises 14 residues. The V gene end was trimmed by 3 bases and the J gene end by 4 bases; junction bases not matched to a gene: 2. The full variable domain, with the rest looked up from reference TRBV7-8 and TRBJ2-5, is GAGVSQSPRYKVAKRGQDVALRCDPISGHVSLFWYQQALGQGPEFLTYFQNEAQLDKSGLPSDRFFAERPEGSVSTLKIQRTQQEDSAVYLCASSFGTGAETQYFGPGTRLLVL.

This chain joins TRBV4-3 and TRBJ2-2, with a possible D match to TRBD2 (5 bases). The V and J ends lost 4 bases and 4 bases respectively, with 13 bases between them. The CDR3 is 15 residues long. Germline CDR1 and CDR2: LGHNA and YSLEER. The CDR3, as DNA: TGCGCCAGCAGCCCTAGAGTAAGCGGCACCGGGGAGCTGTTTTTT. Protein product: CASSPRVSGTGELFF.

The chain combines TRBV27 with TRBJ2-1, with D perhaps matching TRBD2 (6 bases). This CDR3 has 15 amino acids. V was cut by 2 bases and J by 2 bases, with 10 bases left in between. CDR1 and CDR2 from the germline V gene are MNHEY and SMNVEV (reference sequence). The CDR3 region is CASSLGGEAYNEQFF. The CDR3 DNA sequence: TGTGCCAGCAGTTTAGGCGGGGAGGCCTACAATGAGCAGTTCTTC.

This chain uses TRBV6-1 with TRBJ2-2, with 11 nucleotides matching TRBD2. Unmatched junction bases numbered 8, after V lost 4 bases and J lost 4 bases. The germline V gene has CDR1 MNHNS and CDR2 SASEGT. There are 17 residues in the CDR3. CDR3 DNA: TGTGCCAGCAGTGGGCGACTAGCGGGGTCGGTCACCGGGGAGCTGTTTTTT. Residues: CASSGRLAGSVTGELFF.

This clone was seen once. The junction and the germline gene differ at one end; a read error may be behind it. The chain has TRBV6-5 and TRBJ1-4; D may be TRBD1 (5 bases). The CDR3 consists of 15 residues. The germline gives CDR1 MNHEY, CDR2 SVGAGI. The CDR3 loop reads CASSYLPGMGEKLFF. Here the CDR3 DNA reads TGTGCCAGCAGCTACTTACCAGGGATGGGCGAAAAACTGTTTTTT.

CDR3 residues: CATSDPVAHQPQHF. DNA for the CDR3: TGTGCCACCAGTGATCCAGTCGCTCATCAGCCCCAGCATTTT. V and J are TRBV24-1 and TRBJ1-5, with D hard to call. Between the trimmed V and J ends, which lost 3 bases and 5 bases, there was a span of 10 bases. Germline CDR1 KGHDR, CDR2 SFDVKD. The CDR3 has 14 amino acids.

This clone was seen just once. The chain uses TRBV29-1 and TRBJ2-7; D is undetermined. V dropped 3 bases and J dropped 4 bases, with 16 bases sitting between them. The CDR3 consists of 14 residues. Germline V gene sequence: CDR1 SQVTM, CDR2 ANQGSEA. Here the CDR3 DNA reads TGCAGCGTTGAGTCGGCAGGTGTTCCATACGAGCAGTACTTC. Protein sequence: CSVESAGVPYEQYF.

The chain is built from TRBV6-1 and TRBJ2-2; TRBD1 matches at 8 bases. With V trimmed by 2 bases and J by 4 bases, 3 bases remained unmatched. The CDR3 has 15 residues. Germline-derived CDR1 and CDR2 are MNHNS and SASEGT. CDR3 bases: TGTGCCAGCAGTGAAACAGGGGGTGTCACCGGGGAGCTGTTTTTT. Encoded protein: CASSETGGVTGELFF.

This clone was observed a few times. The chain has TRBV7-2 and TRBJ2-2; TRBD2 agrees at 7 bases. This CDR3 has 15 residues. Per the germline V gene, CDR1 is SGHTA and CDR2 is FQGNSA. V lost 2 bases and J lost 3; bases outside the gene matches: 3. The CDR3: CASSLRSGDTGELFF. CDR3 nucleotides: TGTGCCAGCAGCTTAAGGAGCGGGGACACCGGGGAGCTGTTTTTT.

V usage is TRBV4-3 and J usage is TRBJ1-2, with D possibly matching TRBD1 (6 bases). From germline, CDR1 is LGHNA and CDR2 YSLEER. The CDR3 covers 15 residues. V was cut by 4 bases and J by 0 bases, with 12 bases left in between. CDR3 region: CASSPDSRTNYGYTF. CDR3 bases: TGCGCCAGCAGCCCGGACAGTAGAACTAACTATGGCTACACCTTC.

This chain links TRBV5-1 with TRBJ2-1; TRBD2 is a possible D gene (5 bases). The CDR3 runs to 12 residues. The germline gives CDR1 SGHRS, CDR2 YFSETQ. With 2 bases removed from V and 9 bases from J, the gap between germline ends came to 9 bases. Here the CDR3 DNA reads TGCGCCAGCAGCTTAACGCGGGCTGAGCAGTTCTTC. Amino acids: CASSLTRAEQFF.

V usage is TRBV19 and J usage is TRBJ2-7, with a tentative D call TRBD2 (5 bases). The CDR3 is 15 residues long. Germline assignment: CDR1 LNHDA and CDR2 SQIVND (reference sequence). V lost 6 bases and J 4 bases, leaving 19 bases between the germline ends. In DNA, the CDR3 is TGTGCCAGTAGCCCTCGTGCGGGCCTAAGATACGAGCAGTACTTC. It encodes CASSPRAGLRYEQYF. The variable domain in full, completed from reference TRBV19 and TRBJ2-7, reads DGGITQSPKYLFRKEGQNVTLSCEQNLNHDAMYWYRQDPGQGLRLIYYSQIVNDFQKGDIAEGYSVSREKKESFPLTVTSAQKNPTAFYLCASSPRAGLRYEQYFGPGTRLTVT.